The clone carrying this T cell receptor (beta chain) was seen only a few times. Its specificity is not known. A universal primer site arose from template switching, and cDNA bore unique molecular identifiers. TCRdb analysed the 5' RACE reads with MiXCR anew, one entry per CDR3 protein. Found here are 640,000 or so distinct CDR3 sequences, 6.1% of them singletons; the top ten hold around 1.7%. Healthy Caucasians supplied all donations. These data originate in a study of identical twins. Findings and caveats of the study: Model-predicted out-of-frame TCR alpha sharing fell below observed values in monozygotic twins.

The clonotype originates from a man between 18 and 29 years old in good health. Input material: naive T cells sorted from blood.

This chain's CDR3 is CASSLRQGHIKNIQYF. CDR3 nucleotides: TGCGCCAGCAGCTTGCGACAGGGGCACATCAAAAACATTCAGTACTTC. The chain is built from TRBV5-1 and TRBJ2-4, with 8 bases that match TRBD1. Germline values: CDR1 SGHRS, CDR2 YFSETQ. There are 16 residues in the CDR3. With 1 base clipped from V and 3 bases from J, the junction kept 6 bases outside the gene matches.